This is a list of T cell receptor beta chains from one sample in a study of T cells in Graves' hyperthyroidism and ophthalmopathy. TCRdb re-called the multiplex PCR reads through MiXCR, storing one row per CDR3 protein. The sample consists of a few hundred thousand distinct CDR3 sequences, less than 15% of them appearing once. Sequencing was carried out using blood. The receptor set was obtained from a woman aged 18-30 years with Graves' hyperthyroidism. The CDR3 runs from the conserved cysteine through the conserved F or W. The D gene is left open where the match is weak. Size values are once, few and many counts, or a class for expanded clones, and some rows have none.

TRBV28	many	TRBJ2-7	TRBD1	TGTGCCAGCCGTCGCAGGGGGACAGGGGGGATTAGCTCCTACGAGCAGTACTTC	CASRRRGTGGISSYEQYF
TRBV2	many	TRBJ2-2	-	TGTGCCACCAGGCTCGGGACACTCGCGAACACCGGGGAGCTGTTTTTT	CATRLGTLANTGELFF
TRBV6-1	many	TRBJ1-1	-	TGTGCCAGCGGCGGGGGAGGGACTGAAGCTTTCTTT	CASGGGGTEAFF
TRBV29-1	many	TRBJ2-3	TRBD2	TGCAGCGTCCTCTACCGTGGTGGGAGCGGGGGTCAATGGGCAGATACGCAGTATTTT	CSVLYRGGSGGQWADTQYF
TRBV7-3	many	TRBJ2-3	TRBD1	TGTGCCAGCAGCAAGGGACAGGGGGTAGATACGCAGTATTTT	CASSKGQGVDTQYF
TRBV20-1	many	TRBJ1-5	-	TGCAGTGCCCACGAGGGGGTAAGCAATCAGCCCCAGCATTTT	CSAHEGVSNQPQHF
TRBV12-3/TRBV12-4	many	TRBJ2-7	TRBD2	TGTGCCAGCAGTCCTTGGGGGGACTATTCCGAGCAGTACTTC	CASSPWGDYSEQYF
TRBV19	-	TRBJ1-6	-	TGTGCCAGTAGTATCTTGGCAGGGAGTAATTCACCCCTCCACTTT	CASSILAGSNSPLHF
TRBV28	many	TRBJ1-6	-	TGTGCCAGCAGAACCCTCGGCCGACCGCCCCTCCACTTT	CASRTLGRPPLHF
TRBV20-1	many	TRBJ1-2	TRBD1	TGCAGTGCTAGATCCCACAGGGGGGGCGTCTATGGCTACACCTTC	CSARSHRGGVYGYTF
TRBV2	many	TRBJ1-2	TRBD1	TGTGCCAGCAGTGAAGGTAGACAGGGGTATGGCTACACCTTC	CASSEGRQGYGYTF
TRBV7-2	many	TRBJ1-1	-	TGTGCCAGCAGTCCCAAACTGATATCTAACACTGAAGCTTTCTTT	CASSPKLISNTEAFF
TRBV7-9	few	TRBJ2-7	TRBD1	TGTGCCAGCAGCCTGGGACAGGCCTTCTCCTACGAGCAGTACTTC	CASSLGQAFSYEQYF
TRBV3-1	many	TRBJ1-5	-	TGTGCCAGCAGCCTTCGGGCTTACGGTGACAATAGCAATCAGCCCCAGCATTTT	CASSLRAYGDNSNQPQHF
TRBV13	many	TRBJ2-1	TRBD1	TGTGCCAGCAGCTTCGGGACAGCTGACTACAATGAGCAGTTCTTC	CASSFGTADYNEQFF
TRBV19	many	TRBJ1-1	-	TGTGCCAGTAGTATATGGCCCGGGGGACCGGGGAGGAACACTGAAGCTTTCTTT	CASSIWPGGPGRNTEAFF
TRBV18	many	TRBJ2-1	-	TGTGCCAGCTCACCACCTATAACAGGGTACGGTGAGCAGTTCTTC	CASSPPITGYGEQFF
TRBV2	many	TRBJ2-7	TRBD2	TGTGCCAGCAGTGGGAGTAGCGGGAGGGCCCGCGAGCAGTACTTC	CASSGSSGRAREQYF
TRBV20-1	many	TRBJ2-1	-	TGCAGTGCTAGAGATCTAGGGGCCGGGACCAAATACAATGAGCAGTTCTTC	CSARDLGAGTKYNEQFF
TRBV29-1	many	TRBJ2-2	TRBD1	TGCAGCGTCGACAGGGCAAACACCGGGGAGCTGTTTTTT	CSVDRANTGELFF
TRBV5-6	many	TRBJ2-4	-	TGTGCCAGCAACGTCAGGGGAAACAAAAACATTCAGTACTTC	CASNVRGNKNIQYF
TRBV20-1	many	TRBJ2-2	-	TGCAGTGCTAGAGATGTGGGGAAGGGGACCGGGGAGCTGTTTTTT	CSARDVGKGTGELFF
TRBV29-1	many	TRBJ1-1	-	TGCAGCGGGCAGGGGCGGACTGAAGCTTTCTTT	CSGQGRTEAFF
TRBV2	many	TRBJ2-4	-	TGTGCCAGCAGAGATGGACAGACGGCCAAAAACATTCAGTACTTC	CASRDGQTAKNIQYF
TRBV28	many	TRBJ2-2	-	TGTGCCAGCACCCCATCGGGCCTTCGGACCGGGGAGCTGTTTTTT	CASTPSGLRTGELFF
TRBV6-1	many	TRBJ1-6	-	TGTGCCAGCAGTGAAGCGTGGGGGAGTAATTCACCCCTCCACTTT	CASSEAWGSNSPLHF
TRBV28	many	TRBJ1-2	-	TGTGCCAGCAGTTTGACACAGGGAGCTAACTATGGCTACACCTTC	CASSLTQGANYGYTF
TRBV29-1	many	TRBJ2-5	-	TGCAGCCCGCGAAGGATAGGGAGCCAAGAGACCCAGTACTTC	CSPRRIGSQETQYF
TRBV10-3	few	TRBJ2-1	-	TGTGCCATCAGTGACCGGTTCGACTCCCAGGGGCAGTTCTTC	CAISDRFDSQGQFF
TRBV7-2	many	TRBJ1-2	TRBD1	TGTGCCAGCAGCCAGGGACAGGGCACCTATGGCTACACCTTC	CASSQGQGTYGYTF
TRBV24-1	many	TRBJ1-2	TRBD1	TGTGCCACCAGTGATTCGCTGACAGGGGACGGCTACACCTTC	CATSDSLTGDGYTF
TRBV30	-	TRBJ2-3	-	TGTGCCTGGAGTGAAACAGGGAGGGTCACAGATACGCAGTATTTT	CAWSETGRVTDTQYF
TRBV14	many	TRBJ1-1	-	TGTGCCAGCAGCCAAGAGTGGATACGTAACACTGAAGCTTTCTTT	CASSQEWIRNTEAFF
TRBV27	many	TRBJ1-1	-	TGTGCCAGCAGTACACAGCGAGGTTATGAAGCTTTCTTT	CASSTQRGYEAFF
TRBV7-6	many	TRBJ1-2	TRBD1	TGTGCCAGCAGCGCAGGGGGGGGTGTTGATGGCTACACCTTC	CASSAGGGVDGYTF